This T cell receptor (beta chain) was captured in a study of blood T cell repertoires in COVID-19. Study overall: The United States, Italy and Spain provided the acute and convalescent COVID-19 samples.

Repertoires were generated with immunoSEQ multiplex PCR, while TCRdb's copy carries only in-frame clones and drops some. The data show a few hundred thousand clones, 80% to 90% seen once. This clone was found once. Recruitment covered some 25 US areas and drew participants whose ages spanned about 18 to 89 years. Participant reports of clinical history set cohort assignment. The sequencing sample was made of PBMCs or T cells enriched from blood (not recorded which). This TCR came from a man younger than 35 with acute COVID-19.

CDR3 in amino acids: CASSLLLLNNEKLFF. CDR3 DNA: TGTGCCAGCAGCTTGCTTTTACTGAATAATGAAAAACTGTTTTTT. V is TRBV5-6 and J is TRBJ1-4; D call uncertain. This CDR3 contains 15 residues. Germline V CDR1 and CDR2: SGHDT, YYEEEE. Between the trimmed V and J ends, which lost 1 base and 4 bases, there was a span of 11 bases.